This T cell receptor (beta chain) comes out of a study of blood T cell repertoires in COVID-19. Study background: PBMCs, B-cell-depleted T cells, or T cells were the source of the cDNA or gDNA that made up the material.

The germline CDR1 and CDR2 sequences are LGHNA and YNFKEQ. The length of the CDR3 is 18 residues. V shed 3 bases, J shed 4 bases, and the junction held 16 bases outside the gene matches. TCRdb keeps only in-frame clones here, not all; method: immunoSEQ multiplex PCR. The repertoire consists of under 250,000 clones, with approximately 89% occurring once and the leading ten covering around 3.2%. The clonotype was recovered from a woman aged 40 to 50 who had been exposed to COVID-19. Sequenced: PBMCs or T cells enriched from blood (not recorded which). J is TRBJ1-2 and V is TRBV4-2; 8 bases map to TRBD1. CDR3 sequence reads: CASSQVRTGNYDGYGYTF. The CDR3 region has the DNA TGTGCCAGCAGCCAGGTCCGGACAGGGAATTATGATGGCTATGGCTACACCTTC.